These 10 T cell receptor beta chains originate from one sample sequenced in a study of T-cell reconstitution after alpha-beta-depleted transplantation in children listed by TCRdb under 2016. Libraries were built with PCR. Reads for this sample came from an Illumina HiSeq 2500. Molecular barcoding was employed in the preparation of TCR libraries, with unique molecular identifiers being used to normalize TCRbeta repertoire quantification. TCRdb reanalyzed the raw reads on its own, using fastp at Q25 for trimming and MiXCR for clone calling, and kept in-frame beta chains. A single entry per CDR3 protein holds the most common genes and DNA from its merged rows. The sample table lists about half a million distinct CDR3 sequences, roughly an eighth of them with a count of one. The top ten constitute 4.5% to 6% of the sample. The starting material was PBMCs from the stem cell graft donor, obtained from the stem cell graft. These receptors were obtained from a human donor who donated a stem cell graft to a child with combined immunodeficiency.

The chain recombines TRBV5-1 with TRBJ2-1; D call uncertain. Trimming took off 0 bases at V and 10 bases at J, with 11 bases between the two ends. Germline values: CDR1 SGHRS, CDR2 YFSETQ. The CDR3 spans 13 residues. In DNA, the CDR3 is TGCGCCAGCAGCTTGGAGGGTCTCCGCGAGCAGTTCTTC. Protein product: CASSLEGLREQFF.

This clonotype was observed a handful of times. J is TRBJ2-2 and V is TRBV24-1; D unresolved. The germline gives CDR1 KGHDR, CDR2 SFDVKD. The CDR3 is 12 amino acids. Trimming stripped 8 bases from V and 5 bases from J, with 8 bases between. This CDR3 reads CATKGATGELFF. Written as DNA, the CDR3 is TGTGCCACCAAGGGTGCGACCGGGGAGCTGTTTTTT.

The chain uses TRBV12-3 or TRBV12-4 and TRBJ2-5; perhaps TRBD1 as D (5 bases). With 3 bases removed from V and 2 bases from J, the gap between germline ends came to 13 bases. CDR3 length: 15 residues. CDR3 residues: CASSFYGSGQETQYF. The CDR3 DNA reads TGTGCCAGCAGTTTCTATGGTTCAGGGCAAGAGACCCAGTACTTC.

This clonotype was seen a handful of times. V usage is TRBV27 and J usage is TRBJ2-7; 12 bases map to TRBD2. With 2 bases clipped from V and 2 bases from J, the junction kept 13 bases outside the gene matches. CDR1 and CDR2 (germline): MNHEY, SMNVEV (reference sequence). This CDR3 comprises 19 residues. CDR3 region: CASSLKPGLAGLLTYEQYF. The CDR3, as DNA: TGTGCCAGCAGTTTAAAGCCCGGACTAGCGGGATTACTAACCTACGAGCAGTACTTC.

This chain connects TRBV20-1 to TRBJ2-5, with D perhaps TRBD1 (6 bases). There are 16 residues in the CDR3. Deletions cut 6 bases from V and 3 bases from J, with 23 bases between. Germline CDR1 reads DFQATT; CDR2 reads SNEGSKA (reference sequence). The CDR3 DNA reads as TGCAGTGCCCGCCCCCCTGGGACAAGACTAAAAGAGACCCAGTACTTC. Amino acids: CSARPPGTRLKETQYF.

The CDR3 loop is CASSRTLNNEQFF. The CDR3 region has the DNA TGTGCCAGCAGTCGAACCCTAAACAATGAGCAGTTCTTC. This rearrangement joins TRBV28 to TRBJ2-1; D gene uncertain. This CDR3 is 13 amino acids long. Trimming took 5 bases from V and 5 from J, leaving 10 bases between them. Germline CDR1 and CDR2: MDHEN and SYDVKM.

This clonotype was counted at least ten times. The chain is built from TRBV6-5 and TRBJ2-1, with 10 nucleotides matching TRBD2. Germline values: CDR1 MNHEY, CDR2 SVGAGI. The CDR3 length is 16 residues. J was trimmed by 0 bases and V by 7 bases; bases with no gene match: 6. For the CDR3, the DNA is TGTGCCAGCAACCCAACTAGCGGGAACTCCTACAATGAGCAGTTCTTC. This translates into CASNPTSGNSYNEQFF.

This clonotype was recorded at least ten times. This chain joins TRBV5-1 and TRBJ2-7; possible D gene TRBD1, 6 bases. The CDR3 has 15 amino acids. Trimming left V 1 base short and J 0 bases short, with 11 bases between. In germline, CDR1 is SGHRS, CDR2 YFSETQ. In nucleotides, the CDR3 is TGCGCCAGCAGCTTGTTACAGGGATCCTCCTACGAGCAGTACTTC. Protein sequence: CASSLLQGSSYEQYF.

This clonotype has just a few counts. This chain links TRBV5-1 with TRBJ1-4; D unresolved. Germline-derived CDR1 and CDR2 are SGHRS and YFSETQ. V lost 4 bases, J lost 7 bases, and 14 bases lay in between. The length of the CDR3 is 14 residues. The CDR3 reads CASSRGPTGEKLFF. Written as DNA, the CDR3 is TGCGCCAGCAGCCGCGGACCTACGGGTGAAAAACTGTTTTTT.

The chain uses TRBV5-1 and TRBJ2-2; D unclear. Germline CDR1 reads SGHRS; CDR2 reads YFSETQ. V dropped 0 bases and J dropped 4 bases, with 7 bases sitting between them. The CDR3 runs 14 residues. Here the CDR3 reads CASSLDTVTGELFF. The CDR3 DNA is TGCGCCAGCAGCTTGGATACGGTCACCGGGGAGCTGTTTTTT.